This section outlines one T cell receptor beta chain sequence together with its context. The data belong to a study of control samples from healthy donors and cancer patients. Method: immunoSEQ multiplex PCR; TCRdb's copy keeps in-frame clones and lacks some. The sample records around 180,000 clones, around 94% being singletons. This CDR3 is 15 amino acids long. In germline, CDR1 is SGHNT, CDR2 YENEEA. The junction had 4 bases not matched to a gene; V was cut back by 3 bases and J by 3 bases. This TCR came from a woman between 18 and 29 years old in good health. Sequenced material: blood. The rearrangement links TRBV11-3 to TRBJ2-3; 9 positions agree with TRBD1. The CDR3 nucleotides read TGTGCCAGCAGCTTCCGACAGGGGGAGACAGATACGCAGTATTTT. Its translation is CASSFRQGETDTQYF.